This section outlines one T cell receptor beta chain sequence together with its context. The antigen is not known. Being off target in a library aimed at alpha chains, this beta chain has a size of little meaning. In TCRdb, the 5' RACE reads were re-called with MiXCR into one record per CDR3 protein. In the table there are about 2,300 distinct CDR3 sequences, 22% of which are singletons. These data come from a study of spatial heterogeneity in lung cancer. For the study at large: Detection consistently yielded more beta chains than alpha chains.

The time point here: sample taken at primary tumor resection. The donors comprised approximately 72 untreated early-stage non-small cell lung cancer patients. Whole RNA was taken from tumor, nontumor lung or frozen PBMC; it was then sequenced unsorted. Notes on the study in general: Tumors with more nonsynonymous mutations had more expanded intratumoral alpha and beta TCRs. Estimated coverage of tumor T cells was roughly 7% for alpha and about 13% for beta chains.

Per germline, CDR1 SNHLY and CDR2 FYNNEI. The CDR3 sequence is 15 residues long. J gave up 5 bases and V 6 bases, and 12 bases lay outside the gene matches. This receptor was identified in a male donor with early-stage non-small cell lung cancer. The chain carries TRBV2 and TRBJ2-5; TRBD1 aligns across 7 bases. This specimen was lung tumor tissue, taken at surgery. CDR3 sequence (DNA): TGTGCCAGCAGAGAGGCGACAGGGAAGGGGGAGACCCAGTACTTC. Its translation is CASREATGKGETQYF.